This T cell receptor (beta chain) stems from a study of metastatic and nonmetastatic thyroid tumors. Study summary: Malignant and benign thyroid patients had repertoires compared in peripheral blood and tumor or nodule tissue. Study-wide findings and caveats: As reported, TCR beta diversity in blood and tumor was significantly higher in malignant thyroid tumors than in benign nodules.

This clone has a count of ten or more. Its antigen is unidentified. The sample contains more than one DNA sequence encoding this CDR3. In the authors' methods: What underpinned the distant-metastasis classifier for papillary thyroid cancer was the set of CDR3 differences across clinicopathological groups. TCRdb re-clonotyped the PCR reads through MiXCR. TCRdb assigned the V and J calls; the authors' analysis was not used. The table has 45,000 to 65,000 clones, around a sixth seen once. Germline CDR1 KGHDR, CDR2 SFDVKD. J lost 3 bases, V lost 4 bases, and 2 bases had no gene match. The length of the CDR3 is 15 residues. Not a single patient had been given any form of treatment at any point before undergoing thyroid surgery.

The clonotype was recovered from a female donor with papillary thyroid cancer or a benign thyroid nodule (not recorded which). Some clones in this sample may be carry-over from other donors' samples. The chain couples TRBV24-1 to TRBJ2-2; 9 nucleotides align to TRBD1. The sequencing input was blood. The CDR3: CATSERDRDTGELFF. The CDR3 bases are TGTGCCACCAGTGAAAGGGACAGGGACACCGGGGAGCTGTTTTTT.